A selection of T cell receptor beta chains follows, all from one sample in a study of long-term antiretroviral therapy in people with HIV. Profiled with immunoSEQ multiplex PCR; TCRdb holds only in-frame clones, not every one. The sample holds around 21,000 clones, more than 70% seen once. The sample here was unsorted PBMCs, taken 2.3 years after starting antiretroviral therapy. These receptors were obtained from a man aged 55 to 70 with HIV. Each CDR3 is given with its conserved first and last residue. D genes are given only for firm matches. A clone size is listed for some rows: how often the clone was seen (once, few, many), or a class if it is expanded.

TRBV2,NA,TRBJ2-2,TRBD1,TGTGCCAGCAGGGACAGGGTTGGTACCGGGGAGCTGTTTTTT,CASRDRVGTGELFF
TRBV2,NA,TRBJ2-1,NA,TGTGCCAGCAGTGAATGGGCGGGAAATGAGCAGTTCTTC,CASSEWAGNEQFF
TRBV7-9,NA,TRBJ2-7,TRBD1,TGTGCCAGCAGCCTACCGGGACAGGGGGTAAGCTACGAGCAGTACTTC,CASSLPGQGVSYEQYF
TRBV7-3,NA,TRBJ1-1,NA,TGTGCCAGCAGCTTTCATGGGGGCGCGGGTACTGAAGCTTTCTTT,CASSFHGGAGTEAFF
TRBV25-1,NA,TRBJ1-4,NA,TGTGCCAGCGCGCTACAGGGCGGAGAGGGTGAAAAACTGTTTTTT,CASALQGGEGEKLFF
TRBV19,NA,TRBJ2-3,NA,TGTGCCAGTAGTATTTGGGGCAGAAACACAGATACGCAGTATTTT,CASSIWGRNTDTQYF
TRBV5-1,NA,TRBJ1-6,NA,TGCGCCAGCAGGGGGGAACCGGATAATTCACCCCTCCACTTT,CASRGEPDNSPLHF
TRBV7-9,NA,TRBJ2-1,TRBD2,TGTGCCAGCAGCCCCACTAGCGGGAGGGCCGAGAGCAATGAGCAGTTCTTC,CASSPTSGRAESNEQFF
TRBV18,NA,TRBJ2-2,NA,TGTGCCAGCTCATCTTACTCGTCGGTAGGGGGTCCCGGGGAGCTGTTTTTT,CASSSYSSVGGPGELFF
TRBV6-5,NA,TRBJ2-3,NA,TGTGCCAGCAGTTACGCCCGGGGGATCACAGATACGCAGTATTTT,CASSYARGITDTQYF
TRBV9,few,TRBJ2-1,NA,TGTGCCAGCAGCGTAGATCTTCACGCGAACAATGAGCAGTTCTTC,CASSVDLHANNEQFF
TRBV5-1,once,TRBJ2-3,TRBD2,TGCGCCAGCAGCTTGGTTAGGAGCGGGGGCACAGATACGCAGTATTTT,CASSLVRSGGTDTQYF
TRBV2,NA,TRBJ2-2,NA,TGTGCCAGCAGCCCCGACACCTACACCGGGGAGCTGTTTTTT,CASSPDTYTGELFF
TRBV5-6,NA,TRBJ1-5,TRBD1,TGTGCCAGCAGCTTGGGTGCAGGGGGAGGCAATCAGCCCCAGCATTTT,CASSLGAGGGNQPQHF
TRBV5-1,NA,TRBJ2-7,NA,TGCGCCAGCAGCTTGGGCGCGGAGTTCTACGAGCAGTACTTC,CASSLGAEFYEQYF
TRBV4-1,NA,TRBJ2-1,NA,TGCGCCAGCAGCCAAGATGCTATCACCCCCTACAATGAGCAGTTCTTC,CASSQDAITPYNEQFF
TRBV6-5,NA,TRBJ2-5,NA,TGTGCCAGCAGTTACAGGGGGCAAGAGACCCAGTACTTC,CASSYRGQETQYF
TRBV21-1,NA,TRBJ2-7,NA,TGTGCCAGCAGCAAATTGGGCAGGACAGGGATTTTTTACAGGAAATACTTC,CASSKLGRTGIFYRKYF
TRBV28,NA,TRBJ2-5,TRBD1,TGTGCCAGTTCGACCCCCGGGACAGTACAAGAGACCCAGTACTTC,CASSTPGTVQETQYF
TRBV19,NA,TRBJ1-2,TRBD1,TGTGCCAGTAGTACCACGGACAGGGATGGCTACACCTTC,CASSTTDRDGYTF
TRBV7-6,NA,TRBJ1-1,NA,TGTGCCAGCAGCTTATTGGAGGGAAAAGCTTTCTTT,CASSLLEGKAFF
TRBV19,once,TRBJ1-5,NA,TGTGCCAGTAGCCAAGGAAGGCCGTTCCAGCCCCAGCATTTT,CASSQGRPFQPQHF
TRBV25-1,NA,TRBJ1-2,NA,TGTGCCAGCATGGCGGGGTATGGCTACACCTTC,CASMAGYGYTF
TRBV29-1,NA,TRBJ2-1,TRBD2,TGCAGCGCCGCTCGGACTAGCGGGAGGTCATATTACAATGAGCAGTTCTTC,CSAARTSGRSYYNEQFF
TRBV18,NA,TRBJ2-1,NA,TGTGCCAGCTCACCGACTGACAGTTACAATGAGCAGTTCTTC,CASSPTDSYNEQFF
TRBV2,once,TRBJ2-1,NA,TGTGCCAGCAGTGGGACGGATACCTACAATGAGCAGTTCTTC,CASSGTDTYNEQFF
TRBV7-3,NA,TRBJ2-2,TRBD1,TGTGCCAGCAGCCCTGGGACAGGGTTCCCCGGGGAGCTGTTTTTT,CASSPGTGFPGELFF
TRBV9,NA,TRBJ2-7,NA,TGTGCCAGCAGCGTTGAGCAGGGCGGTTTCCAGTACTTC,CASSVEQGGFQYF
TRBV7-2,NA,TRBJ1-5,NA,TGTGCCAGCAGCTACAGGGAGGGCAATCAGCCCCAGCATTTT,CASSYREGNQPQHF
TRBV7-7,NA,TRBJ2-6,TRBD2,TGTGCCAGCGGCGGGAGCTCTGGGGCCAACGTCCTGACTTTC,CASGGSSGANVLTF
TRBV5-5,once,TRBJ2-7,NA,TGTGCCAGCAGCTTGTCGGTGGGGGGTACGGGGGAGCAGTACTTC,CASSLSVGGTGEQYF
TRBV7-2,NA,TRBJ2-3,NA,TGTGCCAGCACCACTCGGAGAGATACGCAGTATTTT,CASTTRRDTQYF
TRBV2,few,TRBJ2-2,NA,TGTGCCAGCAGGGAGGCTGTTGGCACCGGGGAGCTGTTTTTT,CASREAVGTGELFF